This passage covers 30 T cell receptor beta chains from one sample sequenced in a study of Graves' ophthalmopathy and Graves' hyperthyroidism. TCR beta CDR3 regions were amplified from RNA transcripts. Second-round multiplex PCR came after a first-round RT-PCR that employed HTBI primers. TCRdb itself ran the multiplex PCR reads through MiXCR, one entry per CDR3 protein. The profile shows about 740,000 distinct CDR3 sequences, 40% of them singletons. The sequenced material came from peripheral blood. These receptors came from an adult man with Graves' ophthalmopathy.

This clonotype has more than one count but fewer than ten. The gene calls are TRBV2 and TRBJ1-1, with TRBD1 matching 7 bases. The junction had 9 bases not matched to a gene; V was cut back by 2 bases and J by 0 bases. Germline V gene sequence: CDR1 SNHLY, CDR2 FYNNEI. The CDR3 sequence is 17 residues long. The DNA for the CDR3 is TGTGCCAGCAGTGAATTCTGGGACAGATACTTGAACACTGAAGCTTTCTTT. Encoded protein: CASSEFWDRYLNTEAFF.

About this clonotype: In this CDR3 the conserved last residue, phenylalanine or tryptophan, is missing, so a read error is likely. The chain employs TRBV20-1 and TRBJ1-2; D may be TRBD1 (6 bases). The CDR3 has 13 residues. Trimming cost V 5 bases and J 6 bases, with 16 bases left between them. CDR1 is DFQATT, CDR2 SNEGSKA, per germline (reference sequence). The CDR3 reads CSARSGGRDGYTL. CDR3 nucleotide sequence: TGCAGTGCTCGCTCGGGGGGGCGGGATGGCTACACCCTC.

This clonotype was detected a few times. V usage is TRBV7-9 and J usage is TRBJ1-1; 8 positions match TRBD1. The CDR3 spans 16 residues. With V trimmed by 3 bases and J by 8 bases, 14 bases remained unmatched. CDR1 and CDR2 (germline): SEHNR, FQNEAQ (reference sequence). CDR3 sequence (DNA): TGTGCCAGCAGCTTGTCAGGGGGCGCGAAAAGCGGCGAAGCTTTCTTT. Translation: CASSLSGGAKSGEAFF.

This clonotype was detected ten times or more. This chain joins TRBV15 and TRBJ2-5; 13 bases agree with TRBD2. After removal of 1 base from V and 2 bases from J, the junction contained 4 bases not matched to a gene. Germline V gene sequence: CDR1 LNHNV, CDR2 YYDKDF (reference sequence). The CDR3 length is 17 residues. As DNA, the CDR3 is TGTGCCACCAGCAGAGTCCAGACTAGCGGGGGGCAAGAGACCCAGTACTTC. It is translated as CATSRVQTSGGQETQYF. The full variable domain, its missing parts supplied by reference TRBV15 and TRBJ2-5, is DAMVIQNPRYQVTQFGKPVTLSCSQTLNHNVMYWYQQKSSQAPKLLFHYYDKDFNNEADTPDNFQSRRPNTSFCFLDIRSPGLGDTAMYLCATSRVQTSGGQETQYFGPGTRLLVL.

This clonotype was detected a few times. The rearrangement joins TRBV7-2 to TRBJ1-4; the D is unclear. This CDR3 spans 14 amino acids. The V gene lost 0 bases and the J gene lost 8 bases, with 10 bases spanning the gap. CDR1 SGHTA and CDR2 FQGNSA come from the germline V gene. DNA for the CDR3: TGTGCCAGCAGCTTAGCAGTTTATGGCGAAAAACTGTTTTTT. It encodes CASSLAVYGEKLFF.

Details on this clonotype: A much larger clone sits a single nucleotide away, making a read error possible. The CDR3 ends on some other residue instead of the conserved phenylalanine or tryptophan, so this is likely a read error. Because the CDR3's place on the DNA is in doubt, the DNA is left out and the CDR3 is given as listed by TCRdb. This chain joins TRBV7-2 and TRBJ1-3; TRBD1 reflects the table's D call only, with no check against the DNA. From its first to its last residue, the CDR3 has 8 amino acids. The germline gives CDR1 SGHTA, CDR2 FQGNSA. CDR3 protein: CASSQRGV.

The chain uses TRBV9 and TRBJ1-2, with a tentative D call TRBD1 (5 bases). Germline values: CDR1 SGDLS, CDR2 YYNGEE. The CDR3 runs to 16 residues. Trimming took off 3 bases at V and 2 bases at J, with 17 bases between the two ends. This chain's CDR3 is CASSGGSPTANYGYTF. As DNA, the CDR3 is TGTGCCAGCAGCGGCGGATCCCCGACAGCGAACTATGGCTACACCTTC.

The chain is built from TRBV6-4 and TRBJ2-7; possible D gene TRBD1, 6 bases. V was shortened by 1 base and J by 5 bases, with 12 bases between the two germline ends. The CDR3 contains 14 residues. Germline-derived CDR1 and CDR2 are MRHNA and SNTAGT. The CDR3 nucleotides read TGTGCCAGCAGTGACTACAACAGGGCCCACGAGCAGTACTTC. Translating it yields CASSDYNRAHEQYF.

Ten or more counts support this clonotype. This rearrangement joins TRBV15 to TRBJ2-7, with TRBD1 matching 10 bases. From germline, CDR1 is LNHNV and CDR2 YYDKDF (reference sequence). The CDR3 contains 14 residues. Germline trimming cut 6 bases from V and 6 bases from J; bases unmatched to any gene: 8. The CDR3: CATRRDRGFGEQYF. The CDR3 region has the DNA TGTGCCACCAGACGGGACAGGGGTTTCGGCGAGCAGTACTTC.

The CDR3 sequence: CAISRDRVKKLFF. Here the CDR3 DNA reads TGTGCCATCAGTAGGGACAGGGTTAAAAAACTGTTTTTT. The chain uses TRBV10-3 and TRBJ1-4; 9 bases are a match to TRBD1. CDR3 length: 13 amino acids. Trimming cost V 5 bases and J 9 bases; bases outside gene matches: 4. Germline V gene sequence: CDR1 ENHRY, CDR2 SYGVKD.

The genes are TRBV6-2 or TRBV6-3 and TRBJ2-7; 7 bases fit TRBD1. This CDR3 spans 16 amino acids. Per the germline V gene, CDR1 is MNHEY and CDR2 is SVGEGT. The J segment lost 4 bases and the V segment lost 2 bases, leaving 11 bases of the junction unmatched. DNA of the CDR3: TGTGCCAGCAGTTACCTCCAGACTACAGGGGATTACGAGCAGTACTTC. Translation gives CASSYLQTTGDYEQYF.

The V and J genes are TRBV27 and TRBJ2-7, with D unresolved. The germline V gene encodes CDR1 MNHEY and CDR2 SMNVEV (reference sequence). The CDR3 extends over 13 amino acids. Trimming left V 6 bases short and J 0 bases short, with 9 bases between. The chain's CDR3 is CASRKRVSYEQYF. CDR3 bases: TGTGCCAGCAGGAAACGGGTCTCCTACGAGCAGTACTTC.

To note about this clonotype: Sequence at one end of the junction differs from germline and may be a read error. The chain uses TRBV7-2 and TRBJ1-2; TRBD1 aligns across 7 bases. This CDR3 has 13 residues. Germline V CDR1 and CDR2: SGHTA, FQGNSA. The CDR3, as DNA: TGCGCCAGCAGCCAAGAGGACAGGATCGGCTACACCTTC. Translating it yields CASSQEDRIGYTF.

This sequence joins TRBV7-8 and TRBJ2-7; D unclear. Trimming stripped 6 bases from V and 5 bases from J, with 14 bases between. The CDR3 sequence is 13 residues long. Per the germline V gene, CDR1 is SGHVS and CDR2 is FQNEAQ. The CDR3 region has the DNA TGTGCCAGCAGGTTCCTCCTGTCCGACGAGCAGTACTTC. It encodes CASRFLLSDEQYF.

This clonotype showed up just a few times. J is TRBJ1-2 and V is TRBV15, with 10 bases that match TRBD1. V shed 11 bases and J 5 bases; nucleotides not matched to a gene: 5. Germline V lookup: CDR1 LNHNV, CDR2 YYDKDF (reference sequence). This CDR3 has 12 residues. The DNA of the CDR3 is TGTGCCTTATGGACAGGGGGATATGGCTACACCTTC. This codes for CALWTGGYGYTF.

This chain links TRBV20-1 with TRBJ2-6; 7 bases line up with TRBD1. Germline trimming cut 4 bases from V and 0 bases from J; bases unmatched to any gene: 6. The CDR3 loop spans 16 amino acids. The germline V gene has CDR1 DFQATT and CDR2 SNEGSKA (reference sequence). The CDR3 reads CSATDRTSSGANVLTF. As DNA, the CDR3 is TGCAGTGCTACGGACAGGACCAGCTCTGGGGCCAACGTCCTGACTTTC.

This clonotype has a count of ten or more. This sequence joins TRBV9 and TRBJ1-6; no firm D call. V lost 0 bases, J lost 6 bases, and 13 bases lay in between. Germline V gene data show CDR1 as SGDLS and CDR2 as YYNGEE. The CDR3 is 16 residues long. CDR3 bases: TGTGCCAGCAGCGTAGATCCGGGGAACTCTAATTCACCCCTCCACTTT. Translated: CASSVDPGNSNSPLHF. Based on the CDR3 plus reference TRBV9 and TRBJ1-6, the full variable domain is DSGVTQTPKHLITATGQRVTLRCSPRSGDLSVYWYQQSLDQGLQFLIQYYNGEERAKGNILERFSAQQFPDLHSELNLSSLELGDSALYFCASSVDPGNSNSPLHFGNGTRLTVT.

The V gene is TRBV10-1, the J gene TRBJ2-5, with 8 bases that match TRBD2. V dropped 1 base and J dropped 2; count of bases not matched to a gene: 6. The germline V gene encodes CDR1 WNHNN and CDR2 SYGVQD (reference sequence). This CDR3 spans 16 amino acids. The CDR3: CASSEFAGGSQETQYF. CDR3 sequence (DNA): TGCGCCAGCAGTGAGTTTGCGGGGGGCTCACAAGAGACCCAGTACTTC.

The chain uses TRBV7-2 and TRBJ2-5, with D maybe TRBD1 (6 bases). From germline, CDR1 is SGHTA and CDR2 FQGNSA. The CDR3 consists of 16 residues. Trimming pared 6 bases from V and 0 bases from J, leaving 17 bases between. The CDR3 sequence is CASSPDRQAHQETQYF. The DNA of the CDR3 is TGTGCCAGCAGTCCCGACAGGCAGGCACACCAAGAGACCCAGTACTTC. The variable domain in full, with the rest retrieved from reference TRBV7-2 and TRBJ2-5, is GAGVSQSPSNKVTEKGKDVELRCDPISGHTALYWYRQSLGQGLEFLIYFQGNSAPDKSGLPSDRFSAERTGGSVSTLTIQRTQQEDSAVYLCASSPDRQAHQETQYFGPGTRLLVL.

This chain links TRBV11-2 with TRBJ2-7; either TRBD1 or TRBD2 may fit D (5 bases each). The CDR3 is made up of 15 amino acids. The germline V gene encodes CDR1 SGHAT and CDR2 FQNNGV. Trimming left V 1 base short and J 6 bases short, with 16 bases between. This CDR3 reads CASSLVFGASVEQYF. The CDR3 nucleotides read TGTGCCAGCAGCTTAGTGTTCGGGGCATCCGTCGAGCAGTACTTC.

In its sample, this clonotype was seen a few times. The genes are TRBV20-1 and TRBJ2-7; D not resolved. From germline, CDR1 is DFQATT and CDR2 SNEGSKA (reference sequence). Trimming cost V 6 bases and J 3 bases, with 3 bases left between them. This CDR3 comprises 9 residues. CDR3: CSAGYEQYF. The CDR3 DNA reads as TGCAGTGCCGGCTACGAGCAGTACTTC.

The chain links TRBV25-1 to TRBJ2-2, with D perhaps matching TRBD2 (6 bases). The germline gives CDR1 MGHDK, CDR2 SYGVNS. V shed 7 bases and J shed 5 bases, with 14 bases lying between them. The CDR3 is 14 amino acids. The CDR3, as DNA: TGTGCCAGCACTAGCGCCCGAGGGACCGGGGAGCTGTTTTTT. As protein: CASTSARGTGELFF.

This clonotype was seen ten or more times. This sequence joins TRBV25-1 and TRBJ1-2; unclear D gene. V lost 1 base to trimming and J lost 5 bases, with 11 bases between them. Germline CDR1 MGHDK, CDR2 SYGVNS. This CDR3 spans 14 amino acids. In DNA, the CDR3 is TGTGCCAGCAGTGAATTGGGAGGGTCTTATGGCTACACCTTC. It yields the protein CASSELGGSYGYTF.

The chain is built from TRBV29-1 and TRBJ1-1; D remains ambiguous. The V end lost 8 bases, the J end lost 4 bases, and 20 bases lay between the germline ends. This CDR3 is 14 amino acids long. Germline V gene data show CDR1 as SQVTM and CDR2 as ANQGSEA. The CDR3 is CSSLAEGSGTEAFF. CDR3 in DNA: TGCAGCAGCTTGGCCGAGGGATCGGGCACTGAAGCTTTCTTT.

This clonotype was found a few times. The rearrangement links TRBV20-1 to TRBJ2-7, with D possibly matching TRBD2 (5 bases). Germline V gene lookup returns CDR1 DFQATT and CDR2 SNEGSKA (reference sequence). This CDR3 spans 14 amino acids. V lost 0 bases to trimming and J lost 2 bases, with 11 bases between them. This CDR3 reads CSARDLARAYEQYF. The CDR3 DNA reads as TGCAGTGCTAGAGATCTAGCCCGCGCCTACGAGCAGTACTTC.

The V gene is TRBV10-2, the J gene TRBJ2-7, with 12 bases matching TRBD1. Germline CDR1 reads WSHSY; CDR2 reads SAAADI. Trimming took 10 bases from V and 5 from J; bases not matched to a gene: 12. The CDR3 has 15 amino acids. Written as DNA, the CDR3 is TGCGCCACCTCCGGGACAGGGGGCGCAGACCACGAGCAGTACTTC. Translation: CATSGTGGADHEQYF.

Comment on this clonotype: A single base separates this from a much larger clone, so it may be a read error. In DNA, the CDR3 is TGTGCCACCAGCGAAATTGGCAGTCAGCCCCAGCATTTT. Translation: CATSEIGSQPQHF. The chain links TRBV15 to TRBJ1-5; D gene ambiguous. Germline CDR1 is LNHNV and CDR2 is YYDKDF (reference sequence). The CDR3 sequence is 13 residues long. Trimming took 5 bases from V and 6 from J, leaving 11 bases between them.

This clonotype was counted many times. The CDR3 bases are TGTGCCAGCAGCCAAGTTAACCGGGTTGAAGCTTTCTTT. Translating gives CASSQVNRVEAFF. This rearrangement joins TRBV14 to TRBJ1-1; D unresolved. This CDR3 has 13 residues. Germline V gene lookup returns CDR1 SGHDN and CDR2 FVKESK. The V gene lost 1 base and the J gene lost 7 bases, with 10 bases spanning the gap. The entire variable domain, with the rest obtained from reference TRBV14 and TRBJ1-1, is as follows: EAGVTQFPSHSVIEKGQTVTLRCDPISGHDNLYWYRRVMGKEIKFLLHFVKESKQDESGMPNNRFLAERTGGTYSTLKVQPAELEDSGVYFCASSQVNRVEAFFGQGTRLTVV.

Here the CDR3 DNA reads TGTGCCACCAGTGATTTCCCAGGGACAGGGGATCAGCCCCAGCATTTT. The encoded protein is CATSDFPGTGDQPQHF. The chain couples TRBV24-1 to TRBJ1-5; TRBD1 agrees at 10 bases. Trimming cost V 1 base and J 5 bases; bases outside gene matches: 4. The CDR3 contains 16 residues. Germline assignment: CDR1 KGHDR and CDR2 SFDVKD.

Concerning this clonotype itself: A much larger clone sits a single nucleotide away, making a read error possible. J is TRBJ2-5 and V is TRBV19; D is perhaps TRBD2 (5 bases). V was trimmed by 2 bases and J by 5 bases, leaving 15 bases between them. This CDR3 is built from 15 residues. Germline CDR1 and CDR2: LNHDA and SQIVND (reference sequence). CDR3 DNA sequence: TGTGCCAGTAGTATAAACAGCGGTCTAAGCGAGACCCAGTACTTC. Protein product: CASSINSGLSETQYF.